This T cell receptor beta chain was observed in a study of radiation and T cells in renal cell carcinoma (dated by TCRdb to the early 2020s). Background for the entire study: Samples came from a clinical trial, in which primary renal cell carcinomas received 15 Gy stereotactic body radiation therapy followed by nephrectomy 4 weeks later. In total, 53 samples underwent TCR beta sequencing: 25 or so tumors plus 27 peripheral blood samples. A total of approximately 4 million unique CDR3 nucleotide sequences, encoding 2.5 million to 3 million unique CDR3 amino acid sequences, were found across all 50 or so samples. What the authors observed across the whole study: Dynamics of the blood repertoire were not tracked past 4 weeks after treatment. Because no pretreatment tumor biopsies were available, whether clonotypes were present in the tumor at baseline could not be determined. The single-armed trial design could not address effects of radiation dose or scheduling on the TCR repertoire. In blood, the top tumor clonotypes increased from baseline to 2 weeks after radiation and then shrank by 4 weeks, which suggests a temporary expansion of tumor-resident clones.

Inclusive of the bounding cysteine and phenylalanine, the CDR3 is 13 residues long. Kept here is only the CDR3 DNA, which spans 39 bases and is read in frame from base 1. As encoded in the germline V gene, CDR1 is SGDLS while CDR2 is YYNGEE. The junction carries 10 bases between V and J, which are trimmed by 2 bases and 5 bases respectively. The immunoSEQ kit was used, according to the manufacturer's recommendations, to generate TCR beta libraries from genomic DNA. Library preparation used a first multiplex PCR with proprietary primers, then a second PCR adding unique barcodes, with bead cleanups after each round. A kit-provided positive control reaction and a negative control reaction were included in every sample batch. The final libraries were assessed on an Agilent 4200 TapeStation D1000 ScreenTape, pooled by volume, and quantified by qPCR. An Illumina NextSeq500 fitted with a MidOutput 150-cycle cartridge performed the sequencing, running 156 Read1 cycles and 15 Index1 cycles with the kit's custom primers. The pooled library was loaded at about 0.96 pM, and approximately 18% PhiX control was spiked in. On the study's bioinformatics: Vendor-processed data were analyzed in R, with a clonotype defined as all T cells sharing the same CDR3 nucleotide sequence. For clone abundance analyses, frequencies were normalized to the 10,000 most abundant clones per sample. Public T cell clones, averaging fewer than five per sample, were removed before analysis. Tumor-enriched and baseline blood-enriched clonotypes were defined by at least a 32-fold difference in abundance between compartments. A beta-binomial differential abundance model was used to identify clonotypes that expanded or contracted between blood time points. Tumor-blood repertoire similarity was measured with the Baroni-Urbani and Buser coefficient, and groups were compared using two-tailed Wilcoxon tests in R. TCRdb limited this immuneACCESS table to in-frame rearrangements with V and J called. A share of clones is missing; checked studies link under half to unresolved V genes, and the rest is unexplained. V and J calls and clone size are copied from that table; D and trimming were computed from the DNA. The sample table contains some 150,000 clones; only one count was recorded for approximately 86% of them. 10% to 15% of the sample is taken by the ten largest.

The time point label of this sample denotes: blood 2 weeks post-SBRT. The treatment or condition label, as the study defines it: 15 Gy SBRT to primary tumor, nephrectomy 4 weeks later. Serial peripheral blood from radiation-treated patients was sampled at baseline, 2 weeks and 4 weeks after SBRT to track tumor-enriched clonotypes. Every patient's renal cell carcinoma showed clear cell pathology. The QIAamp DNA Blood Mini Kit (Qiagen) was used to prepare genomic DNA for TCR sequencing. Samples were included in the analyses only if all quality control checks were passed. In the case of this clone: It lacks a known antigen. One base away there is no much larger clone; base qualities are not given. Different DNA sequences within this sample yield the same CDR3.

This TCR was sampled from a woman between 45 and 60 years old with renal cell carcinoma. This chain is built from TRBV9 and TRBJ1-1; TRBD1 is a possible D gene, resting on 6 matching bases. The sample here was blood, taken from a patient whose treatment included radiotherapy and nephrectomy. The DNA is as follows: TGTGCCAGCAGCGTGACAGGTTCTACTGAAGCTTTCTTT. Its protein product is CASSVTGSTEAFF.